A single sample is the source of the 23 T cell receptor beta chains below, sequenced in a study of early T cells in non-severe SARS-CoV-2 infection. Each CDR3 protein gets one entry after TCRdb re-called the 5' RACE reads with MiXCR. The table has roughly 50,000 distinct CDR3 sequences, around 8% seen once. Sequencing was done on a sample of whole blood. The receptors come from an adult who was a healthcare worker with PCR-confirmed SARS-CoV-2 infection or an uninfected control (not recorded which).

The CDR3 DNA sequence: TGTGCCAGCAGTTCCGGTTCATCAGATACGCAGTATTTT. It codes for CASSSGSSDTQYF. This sequence joins TRBV7-2 and TRBJ2-3; D unclear. The CDR3 runs 13 residues. V shed 6 bases and J shed 4 bases, with 11 bases lying between them. CDR1 and CDR2 from the germline V gene are SGHTA and FQGNSA.

This clonotype was seen repeatedly, ten times or more. The chain combines TRBV7-8 with TRBJ2-4; D is uncertain. The CDR3 spans 12 residues. Germline assignment: CDR1 SGHVS and CDR2 FQNEAQ. V lost 5 bases and J 3 bases, leaving 5 bases between the germline ends. CDR3 DNA: TGTGCCAGCAGCCCCCTCAAAAACATTCAGTACTTC. This encodes CASSPLKNIQYF.

The rearrangement links TRBV6-2 or TRBV6-3 to TRBJ1-5; TRBD1 aligns across 8 bases. Trimming cost V 7 bases and J 2 bases; bases outside gene matches: 7. The germline gives CDR1 MNHEY, CDR2 SVGEGT. The CDR3 length is 15 residues. The DNA of the CDR3 is TGTGCCAGCACCGGGCAGGGGGCGGGCAATCAGCCCCAGCATTTT. It yields the protein CASTGQGAGNQPQHF.

This clonotype was found many times. The rearrangement joins TRBV7-2 to TRBJ2-2; no clear D. The V end was cut by 5 bases, the J end by 4 bases, with 11 bases between. The CDR3 is 14 amino acids. CDR1 is SGHTA, CDR2 FQGNSA, per germline. The CDR3 region has the DNA TGTGCCAGCAGCCCCCTCCGCGTCACCGGGGAGCTGTTTTTT. Translation gives CASSPLRVTGELFF.

This clonotype showed up many times. The V and J genes are TRBV4-1 and TRBJ1-6; 8 bases map to TRBD1. This CDR3 is built from 16 residues. Germline V CDR1 and CDR2: MGHRA, YSYEKL. Trimming cost V 4 bases and J 7 bases; bases outside gene matches: 9. DNA of the CDR3: TGCGCCAGCAGCCGTGGGGACAGGCAAGCAAATTCACCCCTCCACTTT. Protein sequence: CASSRGDRQANSPLHF.

This clonotype was recorded a few times. The rearrangement links TRBV11-2 to TRBJ2-5, with 8 bases fitting TRBD2. This CDR3 comprises 17 residues. The trim removed 1 base at V and 3 bases at J, leaving 10 bases unmatched. The V gene's germline CDR1 is SGHAT and CDR2 FQNNGV. The CDR3 protein is CASSLGALAGGKETQYF. In nucleotides, the CDR3 is TGTGCCAGCAGCTTAGGGGCCCTGGCGGGGGGCAAAGAGACCCAGTACTTC.

This clonotype was observed many times. V usage is TRBV7-2 and J usage is TRBJ2-5; D uncertain. Germline V gene sequence: CDR1 SGHTA, CDR2 FQGNSA. V shed 2 bases and J shed 9 bases, with 10 bases lying between them. CDR3 size: 12 residues. The CDR3 reads CASSLPSLAQYF. The CDR3 DNA sequence: TGTGCCAGCAGCTTACCCTCTCTTGCCCAGTACTTC.

This chain links TRBV7-9 with TRBJ1-4; no firm D call. CDR1 SEHNR and CDR2 FQNEAQ come from the germline V gene (reference sequence). V gave up 6 bases and J gave up 0 bases, with 8 bases separating them. This CDR3 comprises 14 residues. CDR3 sequence reads: CASSRPPTNEKLFF. In DNA, the CDR3 is TGTGCCAGCAGTCGCCCCCCAACTAATGAAAAACTGTTTTTT.

The rearrangement joins TRBV3-1 to TRBJ2-2; TRBD2 might be the D (5 bases). CDR1 is LGHDT, CDR2 YNNKEL, per germline (reference sequence). Trimming took off 0 bases at V and 3 bases at J, with 8 bases between the two ends. The CDR3 consists of 15 residues. The CDR3: CASSQEGSYTGELFF. The CDR3 DNA follows: TGTGCCAGCAGCCAAGAGGGGAGCTACACCGGGGAGCTGTTTTTT.

This clonotype was picked up a small number of times. The chain couples TRBV19 to TRBJ2-3; D assignment may be TRBD1 or TRBD2 (5 bases each). Trimming removed 5 bases at V and 9 bases at J, with 12 bases between. Germline V gene data show CDR1 as LNHDA and CDR2 as SQIVND (reference sequence). The CDR3 has 12 residues. CDR3: CASSFDRGTQYF. In DNA, the CDR3 is TGTGCCAGTAGTTTTGACAGAGGGACGCAGTATTTT.

V is TRBV7-9 and J is TRBJ2-7; TRBD2 aligns across 8 bases. The CDR3 sequence is 16 residues long. The germline CDR1 and CDR2 sequences are SEHNR and FQNEAQ (reference sequence). V lost 3 bases to trimming and J lost 5 bases; unmatched junction nucleotides: 12. CDR3 coding DNA: TGTGCCAGCAGCTTTCCAGCGGGAGAGAGCCTCGACGAGCAGTACTTC. Protein sequence: CASSFPAGESLDEQYF.

The rearrangement links TRBV6-5 to TRBJ1-3; D is uncertain. There are 16 residues in the CDR3. Trimming pared 0 bases from V and 0 bases from J, leaving 9 bases between. CDR1 is MNHEY and CDR2 is SVGAGI in the germline V gene. CDR3 nucleotides: TGTGCCAGCAGTTACTCGAGGGCCAGCTCTGGAAACACCATATATTTT. This encodes CASSYSRASSGNTIYF.

V usage is TRBV28 and J usage is TRBJ2-5, with 8 bases aligning to TRBD1. V was clipped by 1 base and J by 6 bases; unmatched bases: 4. The CDR3 is 14 amino acids. Germline assignment: CDR1 MDHEN and CDR2 SYDVKM. CDR3 loop: CASSLSGGWKTQYF. The CDR3 region has the DNA TGTGCCAGCAGTTTATCAGGGGGCTGGAAGACCCAGTACTTC.

At least ten counts were recorded for this clonotype. The chain links TRBV6-6 to TRBJ2-5, with D possibly TRBD1 on 6 matching bases. The CDR3 sequence is 15 residues long. Germline V gene sequence: CDR1 MNHNY, CDR2 SVGAGI (reference sequence). With 2 bases removed from V and 1 base from J, the gap between germline ends came to 11 bases. The CDR3 region has the DNA TGTGCCAGCAGTTACGGGGGACATCTCCAAGAGACCCAGTACTTC. The encoded protein is CASSYGGHLQETQYF.

This clonotype was observed a few times. The chain is built from TRBV5-5 and TRBJ2-1, with TRBD2 matching 10 bases. The CDR3 consists of 17 residues. CDR1 SGHKS and CDR2 YYEKEE come from the germline V gene (reference sequence). Trimming removed 3 bases from V and 4 bases from J; junction bases left unmatched: 10. CDR3: CASSSRLLAGLYNEQFF. CDR3 in DNA: TGTGCCAGCAGCTCCCGTCTACTAGCGGGATTATACAATGAGCAGTTCTTC. Drawing the rest from reference TRBV5-5 and TRBJ2-1, the complete variable domain is DAGVTQSPTHLIKTRGQQVTLRCSPISGHKSVSWYQQVLGQGPQFIFQYYEKEERGRGNFPDRFSARQFPNYSSELNVNALLLGDSALYLCASSSRLLAGLYNEQFFGPGTRLTVL.

There are many counts of this clonotype. The V and J genes are TRBV7-2 and TRBJ1-1; no reliable D call. Trimming removed 5 bases from V and 2 bases from J, with 6 bases in between. This CDR3 has 12 residues. The germline CDR1 and CDR2 sequences are SGHTA and FQGNSA. CDR3 nucleotide sequence: TGTGCCAGCAGCCAATACAACACTGAAGCTTTCTTT. Amino acids: CASSQYNTEAFF.

In its sample, this clonotype was seen many times. This chain connects TRBV20-1 to TRBJ2-3; 9 bases fit TRBD1. This CDR3 contains 14 residues. The germline V gene has CDR1 DFQATT and CDR2 SNEGSKA (reference sequence). After removal of 6 bases from V and 1 base from J, the junction contained 5 bases not matched to a gene. The CDR3 is CSATDRGGTDTQYF. The DNA for the CDR3 is TGCAGTGCCACGGACAGGGGTGGCACAGATACGCAGTATTTT.

V usage is TRBV7-6 and J usage is TRBJ2-3, with TRBD1 as a possible D gene (5 bases). CDR3 length equals 16 residues. V gave up 5 bases and J gave up 2 bases, with 17 bases separating them. Per the germline V gene, CDR1 is SGHVS and CDR2 is FNYEAQ. CDR3 amino acids: CASSTSRQGSTDTQYF. CDR3 DNA sequence: TGTGCCAGCAGCACGTCCCGTCAGGGCTCCACAGATACGCAGTATTTT.

This clonotype was seen a few times. V and J are TRBV20-1 and TRBJ2-1; D tentatively reads TRBD1 or TRBD2 (6 bases each). The CDR3 has 15 amino acids. Germline assignment: CDR1 DFQATT and CDR2 SNEGSKA (reference sequence). Trimming removed 0 bases at V and 0 bases at J, with 9 bases between. The CDR3 loop reads CSARDGGGSYNEQFF. CDR3 in DNA: TGCAGTGCTAGAGATGGAGGGGGCTCCTACAATGAGCAGTTCTTC.

This clonotype occurred many times. The V call is TRBV11-3, the J call TRBJ2-1, with 8 bases that match TRBD2. The CDR3 covers 16 residues. Trimming cost V 5 bases and J 2 bases; bases outside gene matches: 8. Germline V gene lookup returns CDR1 SGHNT and CDR2 YENEEA. In nucleotides, the CDR3 is TGTGCCAGCAGCCCCGGGGGGGCCCCCCCCTACAATGAGCAGTTCTTC. Translated: CASSPGGAPPYNEQFF.

The chain is built from TRBV29-1 and TRBJ2-6; D uncertain. The germline V gene has CDR1 SQVTM and CDR2 ANQGSEA. CDR3 length: 13 amino acids. V lost 1 base to trimming and J lost 0 bases, with 1 base between them. Here the CDR3 reads CSVEGSGANVLTF. The DNA for the CDR3 is TGCAGCGTTGAAGGCTCTGGGGCCAACGTCCTGACTTTC.

This clonotype was seen only a few times. The chain recombines TRBV29-1 with TRBJ2-2; D is unresolved. CDR1 is SQVTM and CDR2 is ANQGSEA in the germline V gene. There are 13 residues in the CDR3. Trimming cost V 7 bases and J 0 bases, with 9 bases left between them. The CDR3 loop reads CSAWTANTGELFF. DNA for the CDR3: TGCAGCGCTTGGACCGCGAACACCGGGGAGCTGTTTTTT.

Many counts were recorded for this clonotype. This rearrangement joins TRBV18 to TRBJ1-5; the D is unclear. This CDR3 has 15 amino acids. Trimming removed 3 bases at V and 0 bases at J, with 9 bases between. In germline, CDR1 is KGHSH, CDR2 LQKENI. Here the CDR3 reads CASSPQGHSNQPQHF. In nucleotides, the CDR3 is TGTGCCAGCTCACCCCAAGGGCATAGCAATCAGCCCCAGCATTTT.